This T cell receptor beta chain was obtained from a study of blood T cell repertoires in COVID-19. Study details: The United States, Italy and Spain were the sources of the acute and convalescent COVID-19 samples. Sources were T cells, B-cell-depleted T cells, or PBMCs; the material itself was cDNA or gDNA.

J gave up 13 bases and V 5 bases, and 21 bases lay outside the gene matches. Per germline, CDR1 SGHVS and CDR2 FNYEAQ. The CDR3 sequence is 17 residues long. In the authors' methods: Reference gene primer amplification gave estimated nucleated cell counts. Here immunoSEQ multiplex PCR was the method, and the copy in TCRdb shows in-frame clones only, minus some. Clonal size and the V and J genes are those of that table, whereas D and trimming came from the DNA. The sample lists 110,000 to 150,000 clones, roughly 84% occurring once. The J gene is TRBJ2-5, the V gene TRBV7-6; 11 bases fit TRBD2. Sequencing was done on a sample of peripheral blood. This clonotype was sampled from a man aged 55-75 years with active or convalescent COVID-19. CDR3 in amino acids: CASSPNAPLAGEVYWYF. The CDR3 DNA is TGTGCCAGCAGCCCTAACGCGCCACTAGCGGGAGAAGTCTATTGGTACTTC.